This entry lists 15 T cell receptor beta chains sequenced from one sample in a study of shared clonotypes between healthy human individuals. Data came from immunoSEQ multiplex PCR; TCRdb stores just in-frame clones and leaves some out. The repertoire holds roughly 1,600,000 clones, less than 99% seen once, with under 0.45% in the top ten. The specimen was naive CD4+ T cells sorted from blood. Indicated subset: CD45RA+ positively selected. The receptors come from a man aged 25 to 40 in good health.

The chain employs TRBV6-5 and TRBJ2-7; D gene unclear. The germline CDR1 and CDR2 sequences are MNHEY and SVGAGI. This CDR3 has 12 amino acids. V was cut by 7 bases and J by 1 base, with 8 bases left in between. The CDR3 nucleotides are TGTGCCAGCAAGACCGGTTCCTACGAGCAGTACTTC. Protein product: CASKTGSYEQYF.

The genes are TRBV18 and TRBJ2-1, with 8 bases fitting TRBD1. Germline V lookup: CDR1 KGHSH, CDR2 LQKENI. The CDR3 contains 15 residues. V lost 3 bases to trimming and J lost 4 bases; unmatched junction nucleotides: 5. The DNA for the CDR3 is TGTGCCAGCTCACCCGGACAGGGAAGATACAATGAGCAGTTCTTC. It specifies CASSPGQGRYNEQFF.

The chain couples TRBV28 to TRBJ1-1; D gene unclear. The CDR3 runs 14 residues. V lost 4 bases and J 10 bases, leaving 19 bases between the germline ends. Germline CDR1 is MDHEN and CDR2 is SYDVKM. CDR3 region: CASSSRIPKQIAFF. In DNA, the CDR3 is TGTGCCAGCAGTTCGAGGATCCCGAAGCAGATAGCTTTCTTT.

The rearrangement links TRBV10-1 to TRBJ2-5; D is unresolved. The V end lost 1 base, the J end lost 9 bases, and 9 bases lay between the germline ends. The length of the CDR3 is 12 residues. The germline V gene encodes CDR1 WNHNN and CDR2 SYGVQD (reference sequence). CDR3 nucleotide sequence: TGCGCCAGCAGTGAGTTCCCCTGGGCCCAGTACTTC. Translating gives CASSEFPWAQYF.

The CDR3 sequence: CASSGTGYQETQYF. The CDR3 coding sequence is TGTGCCAGCAGCGGGACAGGGTACCAAGAGACCCAGTACTTC. The chain recombines TRBV5-5 with TRBJ2-5; 9 bases agree with TRBD1. With 4 bases clipped from V and 0 bases from J, the junction kept 1 base outside the gene matches. This CDR3 comprises 14 residues. CDR1 is SGHKS and CDR2 is YYEKEE in the germline V gene (reference sequence).

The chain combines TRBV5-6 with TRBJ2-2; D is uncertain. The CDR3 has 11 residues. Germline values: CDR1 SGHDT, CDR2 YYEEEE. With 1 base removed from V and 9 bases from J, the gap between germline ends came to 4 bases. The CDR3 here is CASSLSRELFF. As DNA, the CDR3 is TGTGCCAGCAGCTTGTCCCGGGAGCTGTTTTTT.

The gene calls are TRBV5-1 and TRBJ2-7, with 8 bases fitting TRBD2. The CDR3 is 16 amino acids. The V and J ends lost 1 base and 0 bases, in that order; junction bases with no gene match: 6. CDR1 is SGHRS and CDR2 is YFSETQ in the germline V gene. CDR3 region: CASSLLAGLSSYEQYF. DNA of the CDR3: TGCGCCAGCAGCTTGCTAGCGGGCCTGAGCTCCTACGAGCAGTACTTC.

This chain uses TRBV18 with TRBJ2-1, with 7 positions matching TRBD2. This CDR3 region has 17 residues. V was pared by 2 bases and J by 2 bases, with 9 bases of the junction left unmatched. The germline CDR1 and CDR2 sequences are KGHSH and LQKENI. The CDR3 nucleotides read TGTGCCAGCTCACCAGTGTCTAGCGGAGGCCCCTACAATGAGCAGTTCTTC. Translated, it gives CASSPVSSGGPYNEQFF. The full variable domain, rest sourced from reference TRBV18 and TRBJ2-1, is NAGVMQNPRHLVRRRGQEARLRCSPMKGHSHVYWYRQLPEEGLKFMVYLQKENIIDESGMPKERFSAEFPKEGPSILRIQQVVRGDSAAYFCASSPVSSGGPYNEQFFGPGTRLTVL.

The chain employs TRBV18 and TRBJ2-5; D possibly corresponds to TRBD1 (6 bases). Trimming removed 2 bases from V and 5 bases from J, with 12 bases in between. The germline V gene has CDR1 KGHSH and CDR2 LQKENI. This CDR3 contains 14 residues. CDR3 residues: CASSPSGAVETQYF. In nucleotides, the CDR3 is TGTGCCAGCTCACCATCAGGGGCGGTTGAGACCCAGTACTTC.

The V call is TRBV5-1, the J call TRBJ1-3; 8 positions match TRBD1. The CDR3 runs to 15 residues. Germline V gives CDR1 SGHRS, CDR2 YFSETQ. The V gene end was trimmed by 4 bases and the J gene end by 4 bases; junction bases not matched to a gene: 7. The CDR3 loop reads CASSPGTGLGNTIYF. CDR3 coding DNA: TGCGCCAGCAGCCCCGGGACAGGTCTCGGAAACACCATATATTTT.

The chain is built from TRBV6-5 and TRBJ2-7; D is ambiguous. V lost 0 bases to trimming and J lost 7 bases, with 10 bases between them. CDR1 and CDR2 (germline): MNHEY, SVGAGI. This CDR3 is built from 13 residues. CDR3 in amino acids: CASSYSRAQEQYF. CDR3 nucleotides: TGTGCCAGCAGTTACTCGAGAGCTCAGGAGCAGTACTTC.

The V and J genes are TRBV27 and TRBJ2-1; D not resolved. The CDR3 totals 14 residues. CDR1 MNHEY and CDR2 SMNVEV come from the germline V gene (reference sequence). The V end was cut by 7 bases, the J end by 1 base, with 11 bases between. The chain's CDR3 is CASTSAGSYNEQFF. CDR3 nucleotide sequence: TGTGCCAGCACCTCGGCAGGATCCTACAATGAGCAGTTCTTC.

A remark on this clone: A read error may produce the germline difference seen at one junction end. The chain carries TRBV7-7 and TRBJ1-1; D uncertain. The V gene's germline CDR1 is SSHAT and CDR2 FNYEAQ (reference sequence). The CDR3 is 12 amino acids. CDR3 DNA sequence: TGTGCTAGCAGCTTCTTGAACACTGAAGCTTTCTTT. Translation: CASSFLNTEAFF.

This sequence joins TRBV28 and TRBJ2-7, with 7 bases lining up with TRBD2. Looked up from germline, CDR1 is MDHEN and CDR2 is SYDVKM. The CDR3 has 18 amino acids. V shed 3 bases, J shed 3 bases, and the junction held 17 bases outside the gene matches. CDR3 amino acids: CASSLLSPGGRLNYEQYF. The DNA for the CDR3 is TGTGCCAGCAGTTTGCTCTCCCCTGGCGGGAGACTGAACTACGAGCAGTACTTC.

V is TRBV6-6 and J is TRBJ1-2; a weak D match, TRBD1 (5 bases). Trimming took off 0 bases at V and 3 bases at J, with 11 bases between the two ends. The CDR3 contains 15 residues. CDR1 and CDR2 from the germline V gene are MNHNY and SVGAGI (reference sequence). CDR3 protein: CASSYSPGLDYGYTF. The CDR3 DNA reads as TGTGCCAGCAGTTACTCGCCAGGGTTGGACTATGGCTACACCTTC.